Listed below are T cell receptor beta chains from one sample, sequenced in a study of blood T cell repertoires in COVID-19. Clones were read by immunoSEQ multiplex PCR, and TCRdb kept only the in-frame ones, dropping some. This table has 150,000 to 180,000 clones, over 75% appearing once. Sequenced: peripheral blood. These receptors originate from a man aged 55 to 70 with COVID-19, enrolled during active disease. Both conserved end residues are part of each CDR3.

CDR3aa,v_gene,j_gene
CASRRGNTEAFF,TRBV28,TRBJ1-1
CASRPDRALDSPLHF,TRBV2,TRBJ1-6
CASSLDRAPYGYTF,TRBV5-4,TRBJ1-2
CASSVGPVENTQYF,TRBV2,TRBJ2-3
CASSKTGYGYTF,TRBV7-2,TRBJ1-2
CASSYELRAQETQYF,TRBV6-5,TRBJ2-5
CASSPTGLASNFGEQFF,TRBV7-2,TRBJ2-1
CASSPRQGLSGNTIYF,TRBV14,TRBJ1-3
CASSFGSQETQYF,TRBV5-1,TRBJ2-5
CATSDSGMVQPQHF,TRBV24-1,TRBJ1-5
CASSQALGQYFTDTQYF,TRBV4-3,TRBJ2-3
CASSRRLNTGELFF,TRBV11-2,TRBJ2-2
CASSLVVGSGETQYF,TRBV7-9,TRBJ2-5
CASSLARGGEETQYF,TRBV5-4,TRBJ2-5
CASSLALGGRTEAFF,TRBV7-9,TRBJ1-1
CASSGEAGATDTQYF,TRBV6-4,TRBJ2-3
CASSPRTSGSLNEQFF,TRBV19,TRBJ2-1
CASSLGGYGYTF,TRBV7-2,TRBJ1-2
CAWSRTQGLRGYTF,TRBV30,TRBJ1-2
CASSSGLPETQYF,TRBV5-8,TRBJ2-3
CSAKQGGNQPQHF,TRBV29-1,TRBJ1-5
CASSQEFSGVPYGYTF,TRBV4-3,TRBJ1-2
CASRDGTGDQETQYF,TRBV27,TRBJ2-5
CASSPGTVRHEQYF,TRBV6-2/TRBV6-3,TRBJ2-7
CASSQQGAYEQYF,TRBV7-2,TRBJ2-7